The clone carrying this TCR beta chain has a count of ten or more. Its antigen is undetermined. This entry is derived from a study of human T cells and chemical hapten exposure. Background on the study: Scalp application of diphenylcyclopropenone was performed weekly in patients across the entire roughly 22-week study. A patient group, mainly female, showed alopecia areata, totalis or universalis.

Regarding the study as a whole: Sensitizing to DPC left TCRs with a frequency above 1 in 1000 unaltered. Relative to controls, expanded TCRs formed significantly more large CDR3 similarity clusters.

TCRdb passed the RACE reads through MiXCR, listing each CDR3 protein once. The sample gives some 84,000 distinct CDR3 sequences, 8.5% of which show up once; around 2.6% is in the top ten. Stated time point: pre-sensitization, week 0. Specified treatment: therapeutic diphenylcyclopropenone sensitization with weekly scalp DPC. With 6 bases removed from V and 0 bases from J, the gap between germline ends came to 15 bases. Germline values: CDR1 MNHEY, CDR2 SVGEGT. The CDR3 consists of 17 residues. The source material was whole blood, sampled in connection with sensitization to the hapten diphenylcyclopropenone (DPC). V is TRBV6-2 or TRBV6-3 and J is TRBJ2-6, with a possible D match to TRBD1 (6 bases). This clonotype was obtained from a man between 40 and 49 years old with alopecia areata. Some clones in this sample may be carry-over from other donors' samples. CDR3 loop: CASRGQSGASGANVLTF. CDR3 DNA sequence: TGTGCCAGCAGAGGACAGTCGGGTGCCTCTGGGGCCAACGTCCTGACTTTC.